The 17 T cell receptor beta chains given below trace back to one sample, sequenced in a study of blood T cell repertoires in COVID-19. Method: immunoSEQ multiplex PCR; TCRdb's copy keeps in-frame clones and lacks some. The sample contains around 200,000 clones, approximately 81% of which appear only once. Sequenced input: peripheral blood. The receptors were sampled from a woman aged 80 or over with active or convalescent COVID-19.

The CDR3 sequence is CASSGGGEQYF. The CDR3 DNA follows: TGTGCCAGCAGCGGGGGGGGAGAGCAGTACTTC. The genes are TRBV3-1 (or the pseudogene TRBV3-2) and TRBJ2-7, with TRBD2 identical over 7 bases. Germline trimming cut 5 bases from V and 7 bases from J; bases unmatched to any gene: 2. This CDR3 region has 11 residues. Germline CDR1 reads LGHDT; CDR2 reads YNNKEL (reference sequence).

This chain connects TRBV5-6 to TRBJ1-1; no firm D call. The CDR3 contains 12 residues. From germline, CDR1 is SGHDT and CDR2 YYEEEE. V lost 1 base, J lost 8 bases, and 9 bases lay in between. CDR3 sequence: CASSLSGREAFF. CDR3 coding DNA: TGTGCCAGCAGCTTGTCGGGTCGCGAAGCTTTCTTT.

This sequence joins TRBV3-1 (or the pseudogene TRBV3-2) and TRBJ2-4; no firm D call. The CDR3 loop spans 17 amino acids. V lost 0 bases to trimming and J lost 0 bases, with 12 bases between them. The V gene's germline CDR1 is LGHDT and CDR2 YNNKEL (reference sequence). The CDR3 bases are TGTGCCAGCAGCCAAGATTGGAGACGACTAGCCAAAAACATTCAGTACTTC. This translates into CASSQDWRRLAKNIQYF.

This clone occurred once. For the CDR3, the DNA is TGTGCCAGCAGCTCCCGGACAGGCAATCAGCCCCAGCATTTT. Translated: CASSSRTGNQPQHF. The chain combines TRBV7-2 with TRBJ1-5, with D possibly TRBD1 on 6 matching bases. Trimming removed 4 bases at V and 2 bases at J, with 9 bases between. Germline V gene sequence: CDR1 SGHTA, CDR2 FQGNSA. This CDR3 comprises 14 residues. Looking up the rest from reference TRBV7-2 and TRBJ1-5 gives the full variable domain: GAGVSQSPSNKVTEKGKDVELRCDPISGHTALYWYRQSLGQGLEFLIYFQGNSAPDKSGLPSDRFSAERTGGSVSTLTIQRTQQEDSAVYLCASSSRTGNQPQHFGDGTRLSIL.

This rearrangement joins TRBV6-5 to TRBJ2-2, with 8 bases lining up with TRBD1. This CDR3 spans 16 amino acids. Germline assignment: CDR1 MNHEY and CDR2 SVGAGI. Germline trimming cut 2 bases from V and 3 bases from J; bases unmatched to any gene: 5. The CDR3 is CASSYGDRGDTGELFF. In DNA, the CDR3 is TGTGCCAGCAGTTACGGTGACAGGGGTGACACCGGGGAGCTGTTTTTT.

CDR3: CASRLDGGTDTQYF. As DNA, the CDR3 is TGTGCCAGCAGACTAGATGGAGGTACAGATACGCAGTATTTT. V usage is TRBV7-2 and J usage is TRBJ2-3, with D possibly being TRBD2 (5 bases). The germline V and J ends were trimmed by 6 bases and 3 bases, with 13 bases remaining between them. Per the germline V gene, CDR1 is SGHTA and CDR2 is FQGNSA. The CDR3 covers 14 residues.

The J gene is TRBJ2-5, the V gene TRBV4-2; possible D gene TRBD2, 6 bases. Germline V gives CDR1 LGHNA, CDR2 YNFKEQ. The CDR3 is 15 residues long. V lost 3 bases, J lost 5 bases, and 16 bases lay in between. CDR3 loop: CASSQGPSAEETQYF. In DNA, the CDR3 is TGTGCCAGCAGCCAGGGCCCTAGCGCTGAGGAGACCCAGTACTTC.

This clone came up once. This rearrangement joins TRBV4-3 to TRBJ2-1; 7 bases line up with TRBD2. The germline V gene has CDR1 LGHNA and CDR2 YSLEER. Trimming removed 0 bases from V and 5 bases from J; junction bases left unmatched: 13. The CDR3 loop spans 18 amino acids. Here the CDR3 DNA reads TGCGCCAGCAGCCAAGATTTGCGGGGCGGGAGATTCAACAATGAGCAGTTCTTC. Translation: CASSQDLRGGRFNNEQFF.

The sample holds one count of this clone. CDR3: CASSSRPTSSWRVSKDNEQFF. The CDR3 bases are TGTGCCAGCAGCTCCCGCCCGACTAGTTCGTGGCGGGTTTCCAAGGACAATGAGCAGTTCTTC. The V gene is TRBV7-3, the J gene TRBJ2-1; D possibly corresponds to TRBD2 (6 bases). Germline V lookup: CDR1 SGHTA, CDR2 FQGTGA. V dropped 4 bases and J dropped 5 bases, with 33 bases sitting between them. The CDR3 has 21 residues.

This chain uses TRBV10-1 with TRBJ1-5, with 12 bases matching TRBD1. Germline V gene sequence: CDR1 WNHNN, CDR2 SYGVQD (reference sequence). J was trimmed by 4 bases and V by 2 bases; bases with no gene match: 3. The CDR3 length is 16 residues. CDR3 coding DNA: TGCGCCAGCAGTGAGACGGGACAGGGGGCAAATCAGCCCCAGCATTTT. Translating gives CASSETGQGANQPQHF.

The V gene is TRBV7-2, the J gene TRBJ2-7, with TRBD1 as a possible D gene (6 bases). V gave up 5 bases and J gave up 3 bases, with 11 bases separating them. The CDR3 loop spans 13 amino acids. The V gene's germline CDR1 is SGHTA and CDR2 FQGNSA. Here the CDR3 DNA reads TGTGCCAGCAGCCCAGGGGACCACTACGAGCAGTACTTC. Its protein product is CASSPGDHYEQYF.

V and J are TRBV7-9 and TRBJ1-1; a weak D match, TRBD1 (6 bases). The CDR3 loop spans 14 amino acids. Trimming cost V 4 bases and J 5 bases, with 14 bases left between them. Germline assignment: CDR1 SEHNR and CDR2 FQNEAQ (reference sequence). CDR3 nucleotide sequence: TGTGCCAGCAGCTCGGGACACGGCAAGACTGAAGCTTTCTTT. This translates into CASSSGHGKTEAFF.

V is TRBV9 and J is TRBJ2-2; D gene uncertain. From germline, CDR1 is SGDLS and CDR2 YYNGEE. The CDR3 has 16 residues. Trimming cost V 0 bases and J 4 bases, with 13 bases left between them. The CDR3 DNA reads TGTGCCAGCAGCGTAGCTCCTCATGGCAGCACCGGGGAGCTGTTTTTT. It specifies CASSVAPHGSTGELFF.

The chain is built from TRBV27 and TRBJ2-7, with 9 bases aligning to TRBD2. V dropped 7 bases and J dropped 6; count of bases not matched to a gene: 13. CDR3 size: 15 residues. The V gene's germline CDR1 is MNHEY and CDR2 SMNVEV (reference sequence). CDR3 in amino acids: CASTPPGRGGSEQYF. The CDR3 nucleotides read TGTGCCAGCACCCCCCCAGGGCGGGGGGGGAGCGAGCAGTACTTC.

A single count supports this clone. The chain has TRBV5-1 and TRBJ2-1, with TRBD2 identical over 16 bases. The germline V gene has CDR1 SGHRS and CDR2 YFSETQ. CDR3 size: 16 residues. V was clipped by 2 bases and J by 9 bases; unmatched bases: 5. In nucleotides, the CDR3 is TGCGCCAGCAGCTTACCGGGACTAGCGGGAGGGGGTGAGCAGTTCTTC. This gives the protein CASSLPGLAGGGEQFF.

The J gene is TRBJ1-2, the V gene TRBV11-1; no reliable D call. The germline V gene encodes CDR1 SGHAT and CDR2 FQDESV (reference sequence). V was shortened by 5 bases and J by 4 bases, with 8 bases between the two germline ends. The CDR3 has 12 amino acids. Here the CDR3 reads CASSATPYGYTF. In DNA form, the CDR3 reads TGTGCCAGCAGCGCGACACCCTATGGCTACACCTTC.

The genes are TRBV18 and TRBJ2-7, with 8 bases that match TRBD1. V was clipped by 4 bases and J by 2 bases; unmatched bases: 7. This CDR3 has 15 amino acids. CDR1 and CDR2 from the germline V gene are KGHSH and LQKENI. CDR3 residues: CASSLGQGDPYEQYF. The CDR3 DNA reads as TGTGCCAGCTCACTCGGACAGGGAGACCCCTACGAGCAGTACTTC.